The 6 T cell receptor beta chains in this list originate from one sample, sequenced in a study of cytomegalovirus exposure and HLA in healthy donors. Measured with immunoSEQ multiplex PCR; TCRdb has only the in-frame clones, and not every one. The sample includes about 150,000 clones, 75% to 90% of them seen just once. The sample consisted of PBMCs. The receptors here all came from a man aged 18 to 30 in good health and CMV-seropositive.

This chain links TRBV6-1 with TRBJ2-1; D is unclear. Trimming removed 8 bases from V and 0 bases from J, with 11 bases in between. The CDR3 loop spans 14 amino acids. CDR1 is MNHNS, CDR2 SASEGT, per germline. The DNA for the CDR3 is TGTGCCAGCTATCCGCACTCCTCCTACAATGAGCAGTTCTTC. It is translated as CASYPHSSYNEQFF.

The chain employs TRBV4-3 and TRBJ2-2; a weak D match, TRBD2 (5 bases). In germline, CDR1 is LGHNA, CDR2 YSLEER. V was cut by 4 bases and J by 6 bases, with 15 bases left in between. This CDR3 has 15 residues. The CDR3 DNA follows: TGCGCCAGCAGCCGAGGACTCGCTTCGTCCGGGGAGCTGTTTTTT. This sequence encodes CASSRGLASSGELFF.

The V gene is TRBV19, the J gene TRBJ1-2; 9 bases line up with TRBD1. This CDR3 contains 14 residues. Germline CDR1 is LNHDA and CDR2 is SQIVND (reference sequence). Trimming removed 7 bases from V and 5 bases from J; junction bases left unmatched: 8. In DNA, the CDR3 is TGTGCCAGTATCCAGAAGGGGACAGGGTATGGCTACACCTTC. Translating it yields CASIQKGTGYGYTF.

V gene TRBV4-1 combines with J gene TRBJ1-3, with D uncertain. Germline V CDR1 and CDR2: MGHRA, YSYEKL. Trimming cost V 1 base and J 3 bases, with 4 bases left between them. The CDR3 is made up of 13 amino acids. CDR3 region: CASSQVVGNTIYF. As DNA, the CDR3 is TGCGCCAGCAGCCAAGTCGTTGGAAACACCATATATTTT.

This chain links TRBV5-1 with TRBJ2-7; the D gene is possibly TRBD1 (6 bases). The CDR3 has 14 residues. Germline loops: CDR1 SGHRS, CDR2 YFSETQ. V shed 4 bases and J shed 3 bases, with 14 bases lying between them. For the CDR3, the DNA is TGCGCCAGCAGCAGAGGGGGTTCCCTCTACGAGCAGTACTTC. Residues: CASSRGGSLYEQYF.

V and J are TRBV30 and TRBJ2-7; TRBD1 matches at 10 bases. This CDR3 is 15 amino acids long. J gave up 2 bases and V 5 bases, and 9 bases lay outside the gene matches. Germline V CDR1 and CDR2: GTSNPN, SVGIG (reference sequence). CDR3 loop: CAWGRGGTGAYEQYF. CDR3 DNA sequence: TGTGCCTGGGGACGCGGGGGGACAGGGGCCTACGAGCAGTACTTC.